This record looks at one T cell receptor beta chain sequence and its context. Primers for the PCR totalled 60 Vbeta and 13 Jbeta. The assay was immunoSEQ multiplex PCR, and TCRdb's table has in-frame clones only and misses some. The sample shows about 150,000 clones, roughly 75% of them seen only once. These data come from a study of cytomegalovirus exposure and HLA in healthy donors. J lost 2 bases, V lost 5 bases, and 8 bases had no gene match. The CDR3 loop spans 15 amino acids. Looked up from germline, CDR1 is LNHNV and CDR2 is YYDKDF (reference sequence). V and J are TRBV15 and TRBJ2-5, with TRBD2 identical over 7 bases. This receptor was taken from a woman aged 45 to 65 in good health and CMV-seropositive. The sequenced sample consisted of PBMCs. Here the CDR3 DNA reads TGTGCCACCAGCGGCGACTGGGGGGGGCAAGAGACCCAGTACTTC. Translating it yields CATSGDWGGQETQYF.